These 5 T cell receptor beta chains originate from one sample sequenced in a study of blood T cell repertoires in COVID-19. The table came from immunoSEQ multiplex PCR; TCRdb's copy has only in-frame clones and leaves some out. The sample records under 400,000 clones, 88% being singletons. Sequencing used peripheral blood. The source is a woman aged 25-40 years with COVID-19, enrolled during active disease.

The chain carries TRBV5-4 and TRBJ1-2, with 10 nucleotides matching TRBD1. J was trimmed by 5 bases and V by 5 bases; bases with no gene match: 6. CDR3 length: 14 residues. The V gene's germline CDR1 is SGHNT and CDR2 YYREEE (reference sequence). In nucleotides, the CDR3 is TGTGCCAGCAGGGGGGACAGGGGCAAGTATGGCTACACCTTC. Residues: CASRGDRGKYGYTF. Full variable domain (missing parts from reference TRBV5-4 and TRBJ1-2): ETGVTQSPTHLIKTRGQQVTLRCSSQSGHNTVSWYQQALGQGPQFIFQYYREEENGRGNFPPRFSGLQFPNYSSELNVNALELDDSALYLCASRGDRGKYGYTFGSGTRLTVV.

The sample holds one count of this clone. The V call is TRBV19, the J call TRBJ1-6; D is unresolved. The CDR3 is 14 amino acids. Germline V gene data show CDR1 as LNHDA and CDR2 as SQIVND (reference sequence). The ends were cut back, 3 bases at V and 6 bases at J, with 9 bases in the middle. CDR3 nucleotides: TGTGCCAGTAGTATTGAGCAGGTTAATTCACCCCTCCACTTT. It codes for CASSIEQVNSPLHF.

The rearrangement links TRBV2 to TRBJ2-7; D not certain. The CDR3 runs 12 residues. Germline CDR1 reads SNHLY; CDR2 reads FYNNEI. V lost 3 bases and J lost 2, with 5 bases in between. The DNA for the CDR3 is TGTGCCAGCAGTGACAGAACCTACGAGCAGTACTTC. It encodes CASSDRTYEQYF.

The chain is built from TRBV21-1 and TRBJ2-4; the table's D call TRBD1 went unverified against the DNA. TRBV21-1 represents a pseudogene. The CDR3 is 18 amino acids. CDR3 residues: CASSKDKVWALAKNIQYF. The DNA for the CDR3 is TGTGCCAGCAGCAAAGATAAGGTTTGGGCCTTAGCCAAAAACATTCAGTACTTC.

The chain is built from TRBV5-4 and TRBJ2-1; TRBD1 might be the D (6 bases). Germline CDR1 is SGHNT and CDR2 is YYREEE (reference sequence). Trimming pared 3 bases from V and 6 bases from J, leaving 16 bases between. The CDR3 totals 15 residues. This chain's CDR3 is CASSYDRRTGNEQFF. CDR3 in DNA: TGTGCCAGCAGCTACGACAGGAGGACCGGCAATGAGCAGTTCTTC. Together with reference TRBV5-4 and TRBJ2-1, the CDR3 gives the full variable domain: ETGVTQSPTHLIKTRGQQVTLRCSSQSGHNTVSWYQQALGQGPQFIFQYYREEENGRGNFPPRFSGLQFPNYSSELNVNALELDDSALYLCASSYDRRTGNEQFFGPGTRLTVL.